The 6 T cell receptor beta chains reported below all come from one sample, sequenced in a study of persistence of HIV-infected CD4 T cells. Sequencing used immunoSEQ version 4 in survey mode. TCRdb's table, derived via immunoSEQ multiplex PCR, lists solely in-frame clones and lacks some. The sample contains 37,000 or so clones, around 80% of which appear only once. No antigen has been assigned to these receptors. The stimulus was lysate of CMV-infected fibroblasts, roughly 9.2 ug/mL. Memory cells lacking CD40L and CD69 with high CD45RO were sorted. The sequencing here drew on CD4+ T cells sorted from PBMCs after roughly 20-hour stimulation, taken from a patient who received antiretroviral therapy. The receptors shown here come from an adult man with HIV who was CMV-seropositive.

The V gene is TRBV6-5, the J gene TRBJ2-1; 10 bases line up with TRBD1. V shed 7 bases, J shed 7 bases, and the junction held 10 bases outside the gene matches. The length of the CDR3 is 15 residues. CDR1 is MNHEY, CDR2 SVGAGI, per germline. For the CDR3, the DNA is TGTGCCAGCAATATAGGGACAGGGGCCATGAATGAGCAGTTCTTC. This codes for CASNIGTGAMNEQFF.

In nucleotides, the CDR3 is TGTGCCAGCCACAGGGGCCAAGGTGAAAAACTGTTTTTT. This codes for CASHRGQGEKLFF. V gene TRBV18 combines with J gene TRBJ1-4, with TRBD1 matching 7 bases. This CDR3 has 13 residues. Germline V gene sequence: CDR1 KGHSH, CDR2 LQKENI. Losses at the gene ends were 8 bases for V and 7 bases for J; bases not matched to a gene: 7.

The CDR3 sequence is CASNGAANYGYTF. The DNA of the CDR3 is TGTGCCAGCAACGGAGCAGCTAACTATGGCTACACCTTC. V gene TRBV28 combines with J gene TRBJ1-2; D is unresolved. The CDR3 runs to 13 residues. V was shortened by 7 bases and J by 0 bases, with 9 bases between the two germline ends. Germline-derived CDR1 and CDR2 are MDHEN and SYDVKM.

V usage is TRBV21-1 and J usage is TRBJ1-1; TRBD1 is taken as the D call from the table, unchecked against the DNA. TRBV21-1 is noted as a pseudogene. The CDR3 is 13 amino acids. The CDR3 region has the DNA TGTGCCAGCAGCGTCAGGGGGGTAACTGAAGCTTTCTTT. It yields the protein CASSVRGVTEAFF.

This clone appeared once. The chain joins TRBV5-5 to TRBJ2-7, with D maybe TRBD2 (5 bases). In germline, CDR1 is SGHKS, CDR2 YYEKEE (reference sequence). The CDR3 totals 15 residues. V was cut by 4 bases and J by 5 bases, with 19 bases left in between. CDR3: CASSPRAAVSHEQYF. The CDR3 nucleotides are TGTGCCAGCAGCCCGCGGGCCGCAGTTAGCCACGAGCAGTACTTC.

As DNA, the CDR3 is TGTGCCAGCAGTTACGACAGGGGCACAGATACGCAGTATTTT. This sequence encodes CASSYDRGTDTQYF. The rearrangement links TRBV6-2 or TRBV6-3 to TRBJ2-3; 7 bases line up with TRBD1. Germline V gene data show CDR1 as MNHEY and CDR2 as SVGEGT. The CDR3 consists of 14 residues. V was clipped by 2 bases and J by 1 base; unmatched bases: 0.